The next 23 T cell receptor beta chains were all read from a single sample in a study of control samples from healthy donors and cancer patients (dated by TCRdb to the early 2020s). To prepare the library, the immunoSEQ multiplex PCR assay was applied. The table comes from immuneACCESS by way of TCRdb, which keeps in-frame sequences with V and J called. Part of the clones is missing from these tables; in studies checked, under half for an unresolved V gene and the rest for unknown reasons. The sample table lists over 150,000 clones, roughly 94% of them with a count of one. About 5.6% of the sample lies in the top ten. Sequenced material: blood. The receptors stem from a man aged 35 to 55 in good health.

The chain uses TRBV27 and TRBJ1-1; perhaps TRBD1 as D (5 bases). V shed 4 bases and J shed 2 bases, with 11 bases lying between them. The CDR3 has 14 amino acids. CDR1 MNHEY and CDR2 SMNVEV come from the germline V gene (reference sequence). The CDR3 sequence: CASSSGGANTEAFF. The CDR3 DNA reads as TGTGCCAGCAGTTCGGGTGGGGCCAACACTGAAGCTTTCTTT.

This chain joins TRBV10-1 and TRBJ2-7; 8 bases line up with TRBD1. The CDR3 is 13 amino acids. Unmatched junction bases numbered 5, after V lost 4 bases and J lost 6 bases. Germline V CDR1 and CDR2: WNHNN, SYGVQD (reference sequence). CDR3 loop: CASSAAGGGEQYF. CDR3 bases: TGCGCCAGCAGTGCCGCAGGGGGCGGCGAGCAGTACTTC.

In its sample, this clone was seen once. V usage is TRBV27 and J usage is TRBJ1-1, with a possible D match to TRBD1 (6 bases). V lost 4 bases and J 4 bases, leaving 10 bases between the germline ends. CDR1 is MNHEY, CDR2 SMNVEV, per germline (reference sequence). The CDR3 loop spans 13 amino acids. The CDR3 DNA is TGTGCCAGCAGTTATCAGGGGCCCACTGAAGCTTTCTTT. It translates to CASSYQGPTEAFF.

The V gene is TRBV19, the J gene TRBJ1-5; a possible D gene is TRBD1 (5 bases). Germline V gene data show CDR1 as LNHDA and CDR2 as SQIVND (reference sequence). V was trimmed by 10 bases and J by 1 base, leaving 14 bases between them. The CDR3 totals 14 residues. CDR3 bases: TGTGCCACCACGTCGTGGGACAGCAATCAGCCCCAGCATTTT. Translated: CATTSWDSNQPQHF.

CDR3 sequence: CASSRIDSDQPQHF. CDR3 in DNA: TGTGCCAGCAGTAGGATTGACAGTGATCAGCCCCAGCATTTT. The chain uses TRBV28 and TRBJ1-5, with TRBD1 as a possible D gene (5 bases). Germline values: CDR1 MDHEN, CDR2 SYDVKM. V was shortened by 5 bases and J by 5 bases, with 13 bases between the two germline ends. The CDR3 runs 14 residues.

The rearrangement uses TRBV18 and TRBJ1-2, with a tentative D call TRBD1 (5 bases). The CDR3 has 13 residues. V was shortened by 6 bases and J by 3 bases, with 11 bases between the two germline ends. The germline V gene has CDR1 KGHSH and CDR2 LQKENI. CDR3 region: CASSGGVDYGYTF. The CDR3 nucleotides read TGTGCCAGCTCCGGAGGGGTGGACTATGGCTACACCTTC.

This sequence joins TRBV24-1 and TRBJ2-1; TRBD1 might be the D (6 bases). Trimming took 6 bases from V and 9 from J, leaving 11 bases between them. CDR1 and CDR2 (germline): KGHDR, SFDVKD. This CDR3 is 12 amino acids long. The chain's CDR3 is CATSYSRGEQFF. The CDR3 nucleotides read TGTGCCACCAGTTACAGCAGGGGTGAGCAGTTCTTC.

This sequence joins TRBV27 and TRBJ2-1; D is unresolved. With 1 base removed from V and 7 bases from J, the gap between germline ends came to 11 bases. CDR1 and CDR2 from the germline V gene are MNHEY and SMNVEV (reference sequence). This CDR3 is 14 amino acids long. The CDR3 nucleotides are TGTGCCAGCAGTTTATACAGTTATGGGAATGAGCAGTTCTTC. This translates into CASSLYSYGNEQFF.

The J gene is TRBJ2-2, the V gene TRBV6-2 or TRBV6-3, with 7 nucleotides matching TRBD1. The CDR3 totals 15 residues. The germline CDR1 and CDR2 sequences are MNHEY and SVGEGT. V trimming: 5 bases; J trimming: 5 bases; junction bases outside the gene matches: 8. The CDR3 DNA sequence: TGTGCCAGCAGTCCAGGGACAGAAACGACCGGGGAGCTGTTTTTT. Its protein is CASSPGTETTGELFF.

The chain links TRBV19 to TRBJ1-1; 10 nucleotides match TRBD1. This CDR3 region has 13 residues. J lost 3 bases, V lost 7 bases, and 2 bases had no gene match. The germline CDR1 and CDR2 sequences are LNHDA and SQIVND (reference sequence). The CDR3 bases are TGTGCCAGTACCGGGACAGGGGACACTGAAGCTTTCTTT. It codes for CASTGTGDTEAFF.

The gene calls are TRBV24-1 and TRBJ1-5; 10 nucleotides agree with TRBD1. Germline CDR1 and CDR2: KGHDR and SFDVKD. The CDR3 length is 17 residues. The ends lost 1 base at V and 7 bases at J; junction bases unmatched: 9. This CDR3 is CATSDLTGDRGRQPQHF. CDR3 nucleotide sequence: TGTGCCACCAGTGATTTAACTGGGGACAGGGGACGGCAGCCCCAGCATTTT.

This CDR3 is CASTLLSRAYGYTF. CDR3 bases: TGTGCCAGCACCCTTTTGTCCAGGGCCTATGGCTACACCTTC. V and J are TRBV7-9 and TRBJ1-2; D perhaps matches TRBD1 (5 bases). The ends were cut back, 7 bases at V and 4 bases at J, with 16 bases in the middle. The CDR3 loop spans 14 amino acids. Germline V gives CDR1 SEHNR, CDR2 FQNEAQ (reference sequence).

This rearrangement joins TRBV28 to TRBJ1-4; TRBD1 matches 9 bases. V dropped 9 bases and J dropped 8; count of bases not matched to a gene: 7. The CDR3 runs 13 residues. The germline V gene has CDR1 MDHEN and CDR2 SYDVKM. The CDR3 spells CASEDRGQEKLFF. The CDR3 DNA sequence: TGTGCCAGTGAGGACAGGGGACAAGAAAAACTGTTTTTT.

J is TRBJ2-2 and V is TRBV7-9; D might be TRBD1 or TRBD2, each matching 5 bases. The V gene lost 3 bases and the J gene lost 1 base, with 9 bases spanning the gap. The length of the CDR3 is 15 residues. Germline V CDR1 and CDR2: SEHNR, FQNEAQ (reference sequence). The CDR3 reads CASSFGAGNTGELFF. CDR3 in DNA: TGTGCCAGCAGCTTTGGGGCGGGGAACACCGGGGAGCTGTTTTTT.

This chain uses TRBV7-3 with TRBJ1-1, with D perhaps TRBD1 (6 bases). Per the germline V gene, CDR1 is SGHTA and CDR2 is FQGTGA. The ends were cut back, 5 bases at V and 7 bases at J, with 14 bases in the middle. This CDR3 has 13 amino acids. In DNA, the CDR3 is TGTGCCAGCAGCCTCGGGACATTCGGTGAAGCTTTCTTT. Translated, it gives CASSLGTFGEAFF.

This chain connects TRBV5-5 to TRBJ1-1; a possible D gene is TRBD1 (6 bases). From germline, CDR1 is SGHKS and CDR2 YYEKEE (reference sequence). V lost 4 bases and J 1 base, leaving 14 bases between the germline ends. This CDR3 is built from 15 residues. The CDR3 coding sequence is TGTGCCAGCAGCCTTTGGGGGGCAGCGAACACTGAAGCTTTCTTT. This translates into CASSLWGAANTEAFF.

The chain links TRBV2 to TRBJ1-1; no clear D gene. Germline V gene sequence: CDR1 SNHLY, CDR2 FYNNEI. This CDR3 spans 12 amino acids. V was cut by 5 bases and J by 2 bases, with 6 bases left in between. CDR3 DNA sequence: TGTGCCAGCAGTCCGATCAACACTGAAGCTTTCTTT. This gives the protein CASSPINTEAFF.

The chain joins TRBV19 to TRBJ1-1; maybe TRBD1 (6 bases). This CDR3 is built from 15 residues. The V end was cut by 1 base, the J end by 5 bases, with 14 bases between. CDR1 is LNHDA and CDR2 is SQIVND in the germline V gene (reference sequence). CDR3 region: CASSIGPGVGTEAFF. Here the CDR3 DNA reads TGTGCCAGTAGTATAGGTCCAGGGGTGGGGACTGAAGCTTTCTTT.

The rearrangement links TRBV28 to TRBJ1-1; 7 positions agree with TRBD1. In germline, CDR1 is MDHEN, CDR2 SYDVKM. This CDR3 comprises 14 residues. The V and J ends lost 6 bases and 4 bases, in that order; junction bases with no gene match: 8. The CDR3 reads CASRSRQGSTEAFF. In DNA form, the CDR3 reads TGTGCCAGCAGGTCCCGACAGGGATCCACTGAAGCTTTCTTT.

V is TRBV5-5 and J is TRBJ2-7; D remains unclear. V lost 0 bases and J 1 base, leaving 5 bases between the germline ends. The V gene's germline CDR1 is SGHKS and CDR2 YYEKEE (reference sequence). This CDR3 region has 13 residues. The CDR3 loop is CASSLGSSYEQYF. The DNA of the CDR3 is TGTGCCAGCAGCTTGGGCAGTTCCTACGAGCAGTACTTC.

The chain combines TRBV6-6 with TRBJ2-3; D tentatively reads TRBD1 or TRBD2 (5 bases each). Trimming took off 4 bases at V and 4 bases at J, with 6 bases between the two ends. This CDR3 has 12 residues. Germline CDR1 MNHNY, CDR2 SVGAGI (reference sequence). CDR3 loop: CASSLGADTQYF. CDR3 bases: TGTGCCAGCAGTTTGGGGGCAGATACGCAGTATTTT.

The V call is TRBV9, the J call TRBJ2-7; TRBD2 agrees at 7 bases. The CDR3 length is 14 residues. V gave up 4 bases and J gave up 2 bases; unmatched junction bases: 6. Germline lookup yields CDR1 SGDLS and CDR2 YYNGEE. CDR3 sequence reads: CASSPTSDTYEQYF. CDR3 nucleotide sequence: TGTGCCAGCAGCCCAACTAGCGATACCTACGAGCAGTACTTC. Full variable domain (remainder filled in from reference TRBV9 and TRBJ2-7): DSGVTQTPKHLITATGQRVTLRCSPRSGDLSVYWYQQSLDQGLQFLIQYYNGEERAKGNILERFSAQQFPDLHSELNLSSLELGDSALYFCASSPTSDTYEQYFGPGTRLTVT.

V gene TRBV6-5 combines with J gene TRBJ1-6; no reliable D call. V gave up 6 bases and J gave up 9 bases, with 12 bases separating them. CDR3 length: 13 amino acids. Per germline, CDR1 MNHEY and CDR2 SVGAGI. For the CDR3, the DNA is TGTGCCAGCAGCCACCCCGGGGTTTCACCCCTCCACTTT. This encodes CASSHPGVSPLHF.